These 23 T cell receptor beta chains originate from one sample sequenced in a study of cytomegalovirus exposure and HLA in healthy donors. The PCR employed 60 Vbeta primers together with 13 Jbeta primers. Clones were read by immunoSEQ multiplex PCR, and TCRdb kept only the in-frame ones, dropping some. Its clone listing holds 150,000 to 200,000 clones. The source material was PBMCs. All receptors derive from a woman aged 18-29 years in good health and CMV-seropositive.

The rearrangement links TRBV6-4 to TRBJ2-1, with D possibly being TRBD2 (7 bases). The CDR3 consists of 15 residues. Germline CDR1 and CDR2: MRHNA and SNTAGT. Trimming left V 0 bases short and J 5 bases short, with 11 bases between. CDR3 sequence reads: CASSDSGGLHNEQFF. The CDR3 region has the DNA TGTGCCAGCAGTGACTCGGGGGGGCTTCACAATGAGCAGTTCTTC.

V and J are TRBV30 and TRBJ2-7; D might be TRBD2 (6 bases). Germline-derived CDR1 and CDR2 are GTSNPN and SVGIG (reference sequence). Trimming took off 1 base at V and 0 bases at J, with 10 bases between the two ends. The CDR3 runs to 14 residues. The CDR3 here is CAWSGGASSYEQYF. The CDR3 DNA follows: TGTGCCTGGAGTGGCGGGGCGAGCTCCTACGAGCAGTACTTC.

V is TRBV25-1 and J is TRBJ2-7; D perhaps matches TRBD1 (5 bases). V lost 3 bases and J lost 1, with 10 bases in between. Looked up from germline, CDR1 is MGHDK and CDR2 is SYGVNS. The CDR3 sequence is 14 residues long. The CDR3 loop is CASSDETESYEQYF. CDR3 nucleotides: TGTGCCAGCAGTGATGAGACAGAATCCTACGAGCAGTACTTC.

The rearrangement uses TRBV30 and TRBJ1-1; no firm D call. Trimming pared 1 base from V and 1 base from J, leaving 10 bases between. The CDR3 runs to 14 residues. Per germline, CDR1 GTSNPN and CDR2 SVGIG (reference sequence). CDR3 region: CAWSAVVPNTEAFF. CDR3 sequence (DNA): TGTGCCTGGAGTGCGGTAGTTCCGAACACTGAAGCTTTCTTT.

Here the CDR3 reads CASSSGTATSYTF. CDR3 DNA sequence: TGCGCCAGCAGCTCCGGGACAGCCACGAGCTACACCTTC. This rearrangement joins TRBV5-1 to TRBJ1-2; 7 nucleotides align to TRBD1. CDR1 is SGHRS, CDR2 YFSETQ, per germline. Trimming removed 3 bases from V and 9 bases from J; junction bases left unmatched: 8. The length of the CDR3 is 13 residues.

The rearrangement uses TRBV30 and TRBJ1-6; 9 nucleotides align to TRBD1. The junction had 3 bases not matched to a gene; V was cut back by 1 base and J by 5 bases. This CDR3 is 15 amino acids long. The germline CDR1 and CDR2 sequences are GTSNPN and SVGIG (reference sequence). DNA of the CDR3: TGTGCCTGGAGTGGGAGGACAGGGGATAATTCACCCCTCCACTTT. Its protein is CAWSGRTGDNSPLHF.

The chain couples TRBV29-1 to TRBJ1-2, with D perhaps TRBD1 (5 bases). The CDR3 is 12 residues long. CDR1 is SQVTM, CDR2 ANQGSEA, per germline. The germline V and J ends were trimmed by 3 bases and 4 bases, with 9 bases remaining between them. CDR3 sequence: CSVDTRGYGYTF. DNA for the CDR3: TGCAGCGTTGACACAAGGGGCTATGGCTACACCTTC.

The V call is TRBV10-3, the J call TRBJ2-1; TRBD1 matches 10 bases. The CDR3 spans 13 residues. Germline V CDR1 and CDR2: ENHRY, SYGVKD. Unmatched junction bases numbered 5, after V lost 3 bases and J lost 12 bases. The CDR3 DNA sequence: TGTGCCATCAGTGATATCGGACAGGGGGTGCAGTTCTTC. This translates into CAISDIGQGVQFF.

The chain couples TRBV6-1 to TRBJ1-1; D is perhaps TRBD1 (5 bases). The CDR3 totals 16 residues. Trimming took 2 bases from V and 3 from J, leaving 16 bases between them. Per germline, CDR1 MNHNS and CDR2 SASEGT. Here the CDR3 reads CASSEQGSNEDTEAFF. The CDR3 nucleotides are TGTGCCAGCAGTGAACAGGGAAGCAATGAGGACACTGAAGCTTTCTTT.

The J gene is TRBJ2-1, the V gene TRBV11-3; 9 bases align to TRBD2. This CDR3 has 17 amino acids. Germline V CDR1 and CDR2: SGHNT, YENEEA. Unmatched junction bases numbered 9, after V lost 1 base and J lost 5 bases. The CDR3 DNA reads as TGTGCCAGCAGCTTAGGTATGGTCCCTAGCGGGGACAATGAGCAGTTCTTC. This sequence encodes CASSLGMVPSGDNEQFF.

V and J are TRBV7-9 and TRBJ1-1; 9 nucleotides line up with TRBD1. Germline-derived CDR1 and CDR2 are SEHNR and FQNEAQ (reference sequence). This CDR3 region has 15 residues. J lost 1 base, V lost 1 base, and 1 base had no gene match. The DNA for the CDR3 is TGTGCCAGCAGCTTAGGGGACAGGGAGAACACTGAAGCTTTCTTT. Translating gives CASSLGDRENTEAFF.

The V and J genes are TRBV19 and TRBJ1-5, with TRBD1 matching 10 bases. V lost 2 bases to trimming and J lost 3 bases; unmatched junction nucleotides: 1. Germline lookup yields CDR1 LNHDA and CDR2 SQIVND (reference sequence). The length of the CDR3 is 15 residues. The DNA for the CDR3 is TGTGCCAGTAGTATAAGACAGGGGGCCAATCAGCCCCAGCATTTT. Its translation: CASSIRQGANQPQHF.

The rearrangement links TRBV14 to TRBJ2-3; D might be TRBD1 (6 bases). This CDR3 has 16 residues. Trimming pared 0 bases from V and 6 bases from J, leaving 16 bases between. Germline lookup yields CDR1 SGHDN and CDR2 FVKESK. In nucleotides, the CDR3 is TGTGCCAGCAGCCAAGAGGGACCTACAGGGTTGGATACGCAGTATTTT. It yields the protein CASSQEGPTGLDTQYF.

V usage is TRBV5-6 and J usage is TRBJ1-1, with unresolved D. Germline V lookup: CDR1 SGHDT, CDR2 YYEEEE. CDR3 length: 12 amino acids. V was cut by 0 bases and J by 6 bases, with 6 bases left in between. The CDR3 here is CASSLGVSEAFF. The CDR3 coding sequence is TGTGCCAGCAGCTTGGGCGTGTCTGAAGCTTTCTTT.

This sequence joins TRBV11-2 and TRBJ2-6; possibly TRBD1 for D (5 bases). The CDR3 is made up of 16 amino acids. V was trimmed by 2 bases and J by 4 bases, leaving 12 bases between them. Germline CDR1 and CDR2: SGHAT and FQNNGV. CDR3 amino acids: CASSLLRGTGANVLTF. The CDR3 DNA follows: TGTGCCAGCAGCTTACTTAGGGGAACGGGGGCCAACGTCCTGACTTTC.

The chain combines TRBV6-5 with TRBJ2-3, with D perhaps TRBD1 (6 bases). Between the trimmed V and J ends, which lost 5 bases and 6 bases, there was a span of 15 bases. CDR3 length equals 14 residues. Germline CDR1 MNHEY, CDR2 SVGAGI. The CDR3: CASSPFMRGDTQYF. The DNA for the CDR3 is TGTGCCAGCAGTCCCTTTATGAGGGGGGATACGCAGTATTTT.

CDR3 amino acids: CASSDSLAPDNEQFF. The CDR3 DNA reads TGTGCCAGCAGCGATTCACTAGCGCCAGACAATGAGCAGTTCTTC. This sequence joins TRBV11-3 and TRBJ2-1, with 7 nucleotides matching TRBD2. V lost 5 bases, J lost 5 bases, and 9 bases stayed unmatched. Germline CDR1 and CDR2: SGHNT and YENEEA. This CDR3 spans 15 amino acids.

The chain combines TRBV20-1 with TRBJ2-7, with 7 bases matching TRBD1. After removal of 6 bases from V and 8 bases from J, the junction contained 7 bases not matched to a gene. The germline V gene encodes CDR1 DFQATT and CDR2 SNEGSKA (reference sequence). CDR3 length: 11 residues. The CDR3 here is CSAAGTEQQYF. CDR3 coding DNA: TGCAGTGCAGCCGGGACAGAGCAGCAGTACTTC.

This chain connects TRBV4-3 to TRBJ2-5; 10 bases are a match to TRBD2. The CDR3 runs 18 residues. With V trimmed by 0 bases and J by 4 bases, 11 bases remained unmatched. Germline V lookup: CDR1 LGHNA, CDR2 YSLEER. CDR3 coding DNA: TGCGCCAGCAGCCAAGATCTTGAGCGGGGGGGCGTCGGAGAGACCCAGTACTTC. Protein product: CASSQDLERGGVGETQYF.

The chain has TRBV2 and TRBJ1-1, with D hard to call. The CDR3 consists of 13 residues. Germline V gene sequence: CDR1 SNHLY, CDR2 FYNNEI. Trimming shortened V by 6 bases and J by 1 base, and 9 bases separated the two germline ends. CDR3 in DNA: TGTGCCAGCAGGGCCCGGGGGAACACTGAAGCTTTCTTT. This gives the protein CASRARGNTEAFF.

The chain employs TRBV6-1 and TRBJ2-1, with D possibly being TRBD2 (5 bases). The germline V gene has CDR1 MNHNS and CDR2 SASEGT. The V end lost 4 bases, the J end lost 8 bases, and 9 bases lay between the germline ends. The CDR3 runs to 12 residues. CDR3 sequence (DNA): TGTGCCAGCAGTGTGCACGGGGATGAGCAGTTCTTC. This sequence encodes CASSVHGDEQFF.

The chain has TRBV5-8 and TRBJ2-3; 9 bases match TRBD1. Looked up from germline, CDR1 is SGHTS and CDR2 is YDEGEE. The V segment lost 6 bases and the J segment 2 bases; nucleotides outside the gene matches: 7. The CDR3 covers 15 residues. Written as DNA, the CDR3 is TGTGCCAGCACATCCGGGACAGGGAACACAGATACGCAGTATTTT. Protein: CASTSGTGNTDTQYF. Filled out from reference TRBV5-8 and TRBJ2-3, the complete variable domain reads EAGVTQSPTHLIKTRGQQATLRCSPISGHTSVYWYQQALGLGLQFLLWYDEGEERNRGNFPPRFSGRQFPNYSSELNVNALELEDSALYLCASTSGTGNTDTQYFGPGTRLTVL.

This chain joins TRBV11-3 and TRBJ2-7, with 7 bases lining up with TRBD1. The CDR3 consists of 13 residues. Germline V gene sequence: CDR1 SGHNT, CDR2 YENEEA. V shed 5 bases and J 2 bases; nucleotides not matched to a gene: 3. The CDR3 sequence is CASSPQGAYEQYF. The CDR3 nucleotides read TGTGCCAGCAGCCCTCAGGGGGCCTACGAGCAGTACTTC. Combining the CDR3 with reference TRBV11-3 and TRBJ2-7 gives the whole variable domain EAGVVQSPRYKIIEKKQPVAFWCNPISGHNTLYWYLQNLGQGPELLIRYENEEAVDDSQLPKDRFSAERLKGVDSTLKIQPAELGDSAVYLCASSPQGAYEQYFGPGTRLTVT.